A selection of T cell receptor beta chains follows, all from one sample in a study of CXCR3-negative and CXCR3-positive naive CD8 T cells. TCRdb reanalyzed the 5' RACE reads and collapses them to one entry per CDR3 protein, without DNA. The sample holds some 48,000 distinct CDR3 sequences. The sequencing input was naive CXCR3- CD8+ T cells from blood. These TCRs come from a human donor in good health. Some clones in this sample may be carry-over from other donors' samples. The CDR3 runs from the conserved cysteine through the conserved F or W. Fields, in order: J gene, V gene, CDR3 protein.

>TRBJ2-1|TRBV20-1
CSARAPSGIAEYSYNEQFF
>TRBJ2-7|TRBV6-5
CASSVSRGSEQYF
>TRBJ1-1|TRBV6-6
CASSYSGDGAGNTEAFF
>TRBJ2-3|TRBV7-2
CASSYVGTSDTQYF
>TRBJ2-1|TRBV25-1
CASAPPGLAGNEQFF
>TRBJ2-2|TRBV5-5
CASSAVSGELFF
>TRBJ2-7|TRBV5-1
CASSGTATYEQYF
>TRBJ2-7|TRBV29-1
CSVDPGTSGTYEQYF
>TRBJ2-1|TRBV4-3
CASSQPTSGEQFF
>TRBJ2-1|TRBV14
CASSQDPGTGIYNEQFF
>TRBJ2-3|TRBV19
CASSIGRGIDTQYF
>TRBJ2-7|TRBV27
CASSLTGDSLYEQYF
>TRBJ2-7|TRBV29-1
CSIGGTGVYEQYF
>TRBJ2-1|TRBV9
CAQPVEAYNEQFF
>TRBJ2-3|TRBV12-3/TRBV12-4
CATTQHPARPDTQYF
>TRBJ2-3|TRBV10-1
CASTGTGRGTDTQYF
>TRBJ2-7|TRBV20-1
CSAREEGQVLTYEQYF
>TRBJ2-5|TRBV6-5
CASSWGQGARETQYF
>TRBJ2-7|TRBV10-3
CAIRVDTGPQSSYEQYF
>TRBJ2-7|TRBV15
CATSRDGNEQYF
>TRBJ1-4|TRBV3-1
CASSLLREGANEKLFF
>TRBJ2-1|TRBV6-4
CASSESSGGADEQFF
>TRBJ2-7|TRBV15
CATSRDSYEQYF
>TRBJ2-7|TRBV28
CASRKTGGYGYEQYF
>TRBJ2-2|TRBV29-1
CSVRQEKTGELFF
>TRBJ2-3|TRBV5-6
CASSLPNTGVDTQYF
>TRBJ1-1|TRBV19
CASSIYPGGTEAFF
>TRBJ2-5|TRBV29-1
CSVEDLTPRETQYF
>TRBJ2-3|TRBV2
CASSVGRTDTQYF
>TRBJ2-1|TRBV29-1
CSVVGGFLYNEQFF
>TRBJ2-1|TRBV5-1
CASSLELEGEQFF
>TRBJ2-7|TRBV5-1
CASSLWTGDYEQYF
>TRBJ2-1|TRBV7-3
CASSLGSSGLYNEQFF
>TRBJ2-1|TRBV5-1
CASSLDPGAGNEQFF
>TRBJ1-2|TRBV27
CASSCNDLRDRACYGYTF
>TRBJ2-1|TRBV5-1
CASSLENEQFF
>TRBJ2-3|TRBV12-3/TRBV12-4
CASSPTGITDTQYF
>TRBJ2-1|TRBV19
CASSIGGRSYNEQFF
>TRBJ2-3|TRBV29-1
CSAGTDSTDTQYF
>TRBJ2-1|TRBV28
CASRLSGGSYNEQFF
>TRBJ1-5|TRBV10-2
CASRQDGFSNQPQHF
>TRBJ2-2|TRBV7-2
CASSTDTYTGELFF